The rows below give T cell receptor beta chains drawn from one sample of a study of T-cell reconstitution after alpha-beta-depleted transplantation in children. TCRdb called the PCR reads again in MiXCR, with one record for every CDR3 protein. The table shows 500,000 to 750,000 distinct CDR3 sequences, with approximately 12% occurring only once. Sequences were derived from PBMCs, mostly from graft donor cells, sampled 360 days after TCRalphabeta/CD19-depleted stem cell transplant. These receptors were taken from a male patient aged 5 to 17 who had a stem cell transplant for acute myeloid leukemia, so the T cells may come from the graft donor. Both conserved end residues are part of each CDR3. Fields, in order: clone size, J gene, V gene, D gene, CDR3 protein, CDR3 DNA. A D gene is named only where the DNA matches it firmly. A clone size is listed for some rows: how often the clone was seen (once, few, many), or a class if it is expanded.

size: NA; J: TRBJ2-1; V: TRBV18; D: TRBD1; CDR3: CASSLTGAISSYNEQFF; DNA: TGTGCCAGCTCACTGACAGGGGCGATTAGCTCCTACAATGAGCAGTTCTTC
size: many; J: TRBJ2-7; V: TRBV20-1; D: TRBD2; CDR3: CSVGLAGVHEQYF; DNA: TGCAGTGTTGGACTAGCGGGAGTCCACGAGCAGTACTTC
size: few; J: TRBJ2-1; V: TRBV4-2; D: NA; CDR3: CASSHGESYNEQFF; DNA: TGTGCCAGCAGCCACGGTGAATCATACAATGAGCAGTTCTTC
size: NA; J: TRBJ2-7; V: TRBV28; D: NA; CDR3: CASFTSSYEQYF; DNA: TGTGCCTCTTTTACCAGCTCCTACGAGCAGTACTTC
size: few; J: TRBJ2-1; V: TRBV5-1; D: TRBD2; CDR3: CASSRVIRTSAYNEQFF; DNA: TGCGCCAGCAGCCGGGTAATAAGGACTAGCGCCTACAATGAGCAGTTCTTC
size: many; J: TRBJ2-7; V: TRBV12-3/TRBV12-4; D: NA; CDR3: CASSFGGKAYEQYF; DNA: TGTGCCAGCAGTTTCGGGGGTAAGGCTTACGAGCAGTACTTC
size: NA; J: TRBJ2-7; V: TRBV12-3/TRBV12-4; D: NA; CDR3: CASSPWGARSYEQYF; DNA: TGTGCCAGCAGTCCCTGGGGGGCCCGAAGCTACGAGCAGTACTTC
size: few; J: TRBJ2-3; V: TRBV28; D: NA; CDR3: CASEGVMGTDTQYF; DNA: TGTGCCAGCGAGGGGGTGATGGGAACAGATACGCAGTATTTT
size: NA; J: TRBJ2-1; V: TRBV20-1; D: NA; CDR3: CSATFRRLYYNEQFF; DNA: TGCAGTGCTACATTTCGGCGGCTTTACTACAATGAGCAGTTCTTC
size: many; J: TRBJ2-5; V: TRBV20-1; D: NA; CDR3: CSAEPGRTQETQYF; DNA: TGCAGTGCCGAACCCGGGAGAACCCAAGAGACCCAGTACTTC
size: few; J: TRBJ2-7; V: TRBV2; D: NA; CDR3: CASSQGLVLEQYF; DNA: TGTGCCAGCAGTCAGGGCCTAGTGCTCGAGCAGTACTTC
size: NA; J: TRBJ2-2; V: TRBV29-1; D: NA; CDR3: CSATGGGRGRELFF; DNA: TGCAGCGCCACCGGGGGCGGACGGGGCCGGGAGCTGTTTTTT
size: NA; J: TRBJ2-7; V: TRBV20-1; D: NA; CDR3: CSAPFEGGYEQYF; DNA: TGCAGTGCTCCCTTTGAGGGAGGCTACGAGCAGTACTTC
size: few; J: TRBJ1-5; V: TRBV29-1; D: NA; CDR3: CSVVGADSNQPQHF; DNA: TGCAGCGTTGTTGGGGCAGATAGCAATCAGCCCCAGCATTTT
size: few; J: TRBJ2-1; V: TRBV7-2; D: TRBD2; CDR3: CASSLAAGVLSYNEQFF; DNA: TGTGCCAGCAGCTTAGCAGCGGGAGTCCTCTCCTACAATGAGCAGTTCTTC
size: NA; J: TRBJ2-3; V: TRBV10-3; D: NA; CDR3: CAISEEGIGTDTQYF; DNA: TGTGCCATCAGTGAGGAAGGGATAGGTACAGATACGCAGTATTTT
size: NA; J: TRBJ2-2; V: TRBV24-1; D: NA; CDR3: CATSDPIVGAGELFF; DNA: TGTGCCACCAGTGACCCTATTGTAGGTGCCGGGGAGCTGTTTTTT
size: few; J: TRBJ2-2; V: TRBV18; D: TRBD2; CDR3: CASSPLELAGGANTGELFF; DNA: TGTGCCAGCTCACCACTGGAACTAGCGGGAGGAGCGAACACCGGGGAGCTGTTTTTT
size: few; J: TRBJ2-7; V: TRBV29-1; D: NA; CDR3: CSVPIDSTESGQYF; DNA: TGCAGCGTTCCAATCGACTCCACCGAAAGCGGGCAGTACTTC
size: NA; J: TRBJ2-5; V: TRBV6-1; D: NA; CDR3: CASSQRRGSQETQYF; DNA: TGTGCCAGCAGCCAACGGAGAGGGTCCCAAGAGACCCAGTACTTC
size: NA; J: TRBJ2-3; V: TRBV12-3/TRBV12-4; D: NA; CDR3: CASSLVLFLPQYF; DNA: TGTGCCAGCAGTTTAGTACTCTTCCTCCCCCAGTATTTT
size: few; J: TRBJ2-1; V: TRBV20-1; D: TRBD2; CDR3: CSAQREGFYNEQFF; DNA: TGCAGTGCTCAGCGGGAGGGCTTCTACAATGAGCAGTTCTTC
size: few; J: TRBJ2-7; V: TRBV5-5; D: TRBD1; CDR3: CASSFWTGQGEQYF; DNA: TGTGCCAGCAGCTTTTGGACAGGGCAGGGCGAGCAGTACTTC
size: NA; J: TRBJ1-5; V: TRBV28; D: NA; CDR3: CASSSDSFNQPQHF; DNA: TGTGCCAGCAGCTCCGACTCCTTCAATCAGCCCCAGCATTTT
size: NA; J: TRBJ2-1; V: TRBV24-1; D: TRBD2; CDR3: CATSDYLTGGSYNEQFF; DNA: TGTGCCACCAGTGATTATCTGACGGGAGGGTCCTACAATGAGCAGTTCTTC
size: NA; J: TRBJ1-4; V: TRBV7-9; D: TRBD1; CDR3: CASSPLGQGLYEKLFF; DNA: TGTGCCAGCAGCCCCTTGGGACAGGGGCTTTATGAAAAACTGTTTTTT
size: NA; J: TRBJ2-2; V: TRBV3-1; D: NA; CDR3: CASSHFVGTGELFF; DNA: TGTGCCAGCAGCCACTTCGTCGGTACCGGGGAGCTGTTTTTT
size: NA; J: TRBJ1-1; V: TRBV7-2; D: TRBD1; CDR3: CASSLLGTGDTEAFF; DNA: TGTGCCAGCAGCTTGTTGGGGACAGGGGACACTGAAGCTTTCTTT
size: few; J: TRBJ2-5; V: TRBV7-3; D: TRBD2; CDR3: CASSLTSARETQYF; DNA: TGTGCCAGCAGCCTGACTAGCGCCCGGGAGACCCAGTACTTC
size: NA; J: TRBJ2-7; V: TRBV27; D: NA; CDR3: CASSSLRRVYEQYF; DNA: TGTGCCAGCAGTTCCCTTAGGAGGGTCTACGAGCAGTACTTC
size: few; J: TRBJ2-7; V: TRBV2; D: TRBD2; CDR3: CAVRSSGFPYEQYF; DNA: TGTGCCGTGAGGTCTAGCGGGTTTCCCTACGAGCAGTACTTC
size: NA; J: TRBJ2-1; V: TRBV3-1; D: TRBD1; CDR3: CAICRQGPGTSSYNEQFF; DNA: TGTGCCATCTGCCGACAGGGACCGGGGACCAGCTCCTACAATGAGCAGTTCTTC
size: NA; J: TRBJ2-7; V: TRBV7-2; D: NA; CDR3: CASTQWVRYEQYF; DNA: TGTGCCAGCACCCAATGGGTAAGGTACGAGCAGTACTTC
size: few; J: TRBJ2-7; V: TRBV6-5; D: NA; CDR3: CASSYVGFSYEQYF; DNA: TGTGCCAGCAGTTATGTGGGGTTCTCCTACGAGCAGTACTTC
size: few; J: TRBJ2-3; V: TRBV29-1; D: TRBD2; CDR3: CSVEGRTSGNTDTQYF; DNA: TGCAGCGTTGAAGGTCGGACTAGCGGAAACACAGATACGCAGTATTTT